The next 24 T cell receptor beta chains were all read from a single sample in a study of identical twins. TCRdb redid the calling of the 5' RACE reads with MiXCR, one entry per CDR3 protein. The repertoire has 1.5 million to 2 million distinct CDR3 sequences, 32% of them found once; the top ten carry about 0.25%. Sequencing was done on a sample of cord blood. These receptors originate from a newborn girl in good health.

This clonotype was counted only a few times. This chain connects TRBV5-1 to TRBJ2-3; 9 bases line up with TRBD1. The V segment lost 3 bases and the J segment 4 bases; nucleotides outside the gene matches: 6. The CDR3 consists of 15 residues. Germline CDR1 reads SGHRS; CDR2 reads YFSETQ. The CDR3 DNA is TGCGCCAGCAGCTCCCGGGACAGGGACCCAGATACGCAGTATTTT. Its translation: CASSSRDRDPDTQYF.

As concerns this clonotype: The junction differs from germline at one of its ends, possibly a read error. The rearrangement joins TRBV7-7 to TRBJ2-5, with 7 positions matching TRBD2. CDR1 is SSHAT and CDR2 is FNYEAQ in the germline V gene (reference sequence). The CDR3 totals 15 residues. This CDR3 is CASSLVSGGQETQYF. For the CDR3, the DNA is TGTGCTAGCAGCTTAGTTTCGGGAGGCCAAGAGACCCAGTACTTC.

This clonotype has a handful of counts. CDR3 sequence reads: CASSFRTGGNQPQHF. The CDR3 region has the DNA TGTGCCAGCAGTTTCAGGACAGGGGGCAATCAGCCCCAGCATTTT. The chain is built from TRBV12-3 or TRBV12-4 and TRBJ1-5; 9 bases fit TRBD1. V trimming: 3 bases; J trimming: 2 bases; junction bases outside the gene matches: 2. This CDR3 spans 15 amino acids.

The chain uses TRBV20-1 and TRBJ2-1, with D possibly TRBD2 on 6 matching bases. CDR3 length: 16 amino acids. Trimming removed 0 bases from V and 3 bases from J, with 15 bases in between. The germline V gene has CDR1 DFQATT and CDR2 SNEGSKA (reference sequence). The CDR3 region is CSARDPRGMSYNEQFF. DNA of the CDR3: TGCAGTGCTAGAGATCCTCGGGGGATGAGCTACAATGAGCAGTTCTTC.

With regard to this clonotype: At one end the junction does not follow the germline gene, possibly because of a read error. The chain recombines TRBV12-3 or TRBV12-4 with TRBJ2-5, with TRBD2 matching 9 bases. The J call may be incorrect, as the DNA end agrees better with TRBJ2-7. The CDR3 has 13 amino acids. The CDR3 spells CGSRGLANYEQYF. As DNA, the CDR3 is TGTGGCAGCAGGGGACTAGCCAACTACGAGCAGTACTTC.

Here the CDR3 reads CASSPRWGDTEAFF. CDR3 DNA sequence: TGTGCCAGCTCACCTAGATGGGGAGACACTGAAGCTTTCTTT. V and J are TRBV18 and TRBJ1-1; D remains unclear. The CDR3 consists of 14 residues. Germline V gene lookup returns CDR1 KGHSH and CDR2 LQKENI. The V and J ends lost 3 bases and 3 bases respectively, with 11 bases between them.

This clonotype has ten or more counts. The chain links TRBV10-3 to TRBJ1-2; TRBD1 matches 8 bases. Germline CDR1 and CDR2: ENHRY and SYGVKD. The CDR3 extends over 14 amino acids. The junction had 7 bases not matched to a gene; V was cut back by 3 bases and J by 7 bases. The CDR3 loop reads CAISDRQGLSGYTF. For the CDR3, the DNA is TGTGCCATCAGTGACCGACAGGGGTTAAGTGGCTACACCTTC.

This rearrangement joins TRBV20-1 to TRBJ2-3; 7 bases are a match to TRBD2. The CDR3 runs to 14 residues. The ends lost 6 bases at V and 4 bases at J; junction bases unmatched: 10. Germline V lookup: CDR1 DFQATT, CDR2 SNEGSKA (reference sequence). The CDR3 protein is CSARGLIVSDTQYF. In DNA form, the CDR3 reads TGCAGTGCCCGGGGACTAATTGTCTCAGATACGCAGTATTTT.

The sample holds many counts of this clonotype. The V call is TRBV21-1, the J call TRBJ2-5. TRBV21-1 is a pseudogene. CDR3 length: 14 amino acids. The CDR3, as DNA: TGTGCCAGCAGCAAAAGGCAGATACAAGAGACCCAGTACTTC. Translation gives CASSKRQIQETQYF.

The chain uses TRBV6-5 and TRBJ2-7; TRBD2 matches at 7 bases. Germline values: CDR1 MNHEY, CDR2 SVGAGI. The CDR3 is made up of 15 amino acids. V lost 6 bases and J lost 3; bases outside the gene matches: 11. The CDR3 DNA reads TGTGCCAGCAGCCCGGGACTACCAAATTACTACGAGCAGTACTTC. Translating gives CASSPGLPNYYEQYF.

The CDR3 DNA reads TGTGCCAGTAGTTCCAGCGGGAGTGGTGGTACGCAGTATTTT. Translation gives CASSSSGSGGTQYF. The chain has TRBV19 and TRBJ2-3; TRBD2 matches at 8 bases. This CDR3 is 14 amino acids long. The J segment lost 8 bases and the V segment lost 5 bases, leaving 9 bases of the junction unmatched. CDR1 LNHDA and CDR2 SQIVND come from the germline V gene (reference sequence). Full variable domain (outside the CDR3, taken from reference TRBV19 and TRBJ2-3): DGGITQSPKYLFRKEGQNVTLSCEQNLNHDAMYWYRQDPGQGLRLIYYSQIVNDFQKGDIAEGYSVSREKKESFPLTVTSAQKNPTAFYLCASSSSGSGGTQYFGPGTRLTVL.

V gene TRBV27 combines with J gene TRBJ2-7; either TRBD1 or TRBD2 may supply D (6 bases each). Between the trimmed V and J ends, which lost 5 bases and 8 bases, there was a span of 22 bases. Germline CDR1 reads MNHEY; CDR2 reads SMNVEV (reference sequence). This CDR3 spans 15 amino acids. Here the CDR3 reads CASSRAGTPRDKQYF. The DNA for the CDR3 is TGTGCCAGCAGTCGAGCCGGGACTCCACGGGACAAGCAGTACTTC.

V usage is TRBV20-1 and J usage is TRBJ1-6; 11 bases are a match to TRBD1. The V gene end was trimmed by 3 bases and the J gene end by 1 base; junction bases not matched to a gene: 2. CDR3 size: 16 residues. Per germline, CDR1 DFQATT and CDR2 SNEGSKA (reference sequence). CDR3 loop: CSARRDRGSYNSPLHF. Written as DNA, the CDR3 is TGCAGTGCTAGGAGGGACAGGGGGTCCTATAATTCACCCCTCCACTTT.

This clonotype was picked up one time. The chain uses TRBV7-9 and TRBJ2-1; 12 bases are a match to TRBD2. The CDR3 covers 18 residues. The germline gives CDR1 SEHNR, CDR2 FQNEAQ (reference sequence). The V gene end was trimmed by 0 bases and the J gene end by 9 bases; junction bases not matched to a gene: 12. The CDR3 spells CASSLAQLVTSGGCEQFF. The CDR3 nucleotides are TGTGCCAGCAGCTTAGCGCAGTTGGTGACTAGCGGGGGCTGTGAGCAGTTCTTC.

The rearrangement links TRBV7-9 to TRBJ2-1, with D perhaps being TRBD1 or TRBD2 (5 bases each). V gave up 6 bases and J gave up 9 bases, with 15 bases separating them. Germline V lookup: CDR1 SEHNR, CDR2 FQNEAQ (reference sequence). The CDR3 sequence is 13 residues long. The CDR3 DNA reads TGTGCCAGCAGACGAGGGGCGCAAAGTGAGCAGTTCTTC. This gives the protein CASRRGAQSEQFF.

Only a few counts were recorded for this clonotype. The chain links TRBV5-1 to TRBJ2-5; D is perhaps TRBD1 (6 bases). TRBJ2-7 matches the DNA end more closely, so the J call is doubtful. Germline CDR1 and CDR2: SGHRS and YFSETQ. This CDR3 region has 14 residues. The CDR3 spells CASSLRRGIYEQYF. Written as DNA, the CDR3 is TGCGCCAGCAGCTTGCGCAGGGGAATCTACGAGCAGTACTTC.

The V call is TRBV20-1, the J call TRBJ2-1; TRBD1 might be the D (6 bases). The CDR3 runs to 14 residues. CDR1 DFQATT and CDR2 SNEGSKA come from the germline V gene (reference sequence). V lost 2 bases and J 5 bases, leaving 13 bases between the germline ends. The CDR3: CSARSGQGNNEQFF. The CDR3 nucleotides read TGCAGTGCTAGAAGTGGGCAGGGGAACAATGAGCAGTTCTTC.

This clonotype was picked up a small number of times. The CDR3 region has the DNA TGCGCCAGCAGCCACGGCTCTCCCGGGATCGTCAATGAGCAGTACTTC. Protein product: CASSHGSPGIVNEQYF. The rearrangement links TRBV4-1 to TRBJ2-7; D possibly corresponds to TRBD2 (5 bases). The CDR3 has 16 amino acids. Germline values: CDR1 MGHRA, CDR2 YSYEKL. The V end lost 3 bases, the J end lost 7 bases, and 22 bases lay between the germline ends.

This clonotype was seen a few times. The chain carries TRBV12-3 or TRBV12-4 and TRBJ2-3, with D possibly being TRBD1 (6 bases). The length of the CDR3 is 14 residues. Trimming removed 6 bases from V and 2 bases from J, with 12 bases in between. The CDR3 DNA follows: TGTGCCAGCAGACACACAGGGACCACAGATACGCAGTATTTT. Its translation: CASRHTGTTDTQYF.

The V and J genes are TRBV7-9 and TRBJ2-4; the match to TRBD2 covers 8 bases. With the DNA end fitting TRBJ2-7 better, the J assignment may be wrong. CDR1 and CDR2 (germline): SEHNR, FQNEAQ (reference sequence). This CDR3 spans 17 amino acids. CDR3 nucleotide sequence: TGTGCCAGCAGCTCCAGTAGCCTAATTAGCGGGATAAGCGAGCAGTACTTC. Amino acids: CASSSSSLISGISEQYF.

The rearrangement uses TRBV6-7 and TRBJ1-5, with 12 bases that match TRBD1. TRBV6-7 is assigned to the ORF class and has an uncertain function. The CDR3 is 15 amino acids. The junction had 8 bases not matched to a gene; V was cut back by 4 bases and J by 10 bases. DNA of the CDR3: TGTGCCAGCAGTTTTAACGCCGGGACAGGGGGCCCCCAGCATTTT. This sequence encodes CASSFNAGTGGPQHF.

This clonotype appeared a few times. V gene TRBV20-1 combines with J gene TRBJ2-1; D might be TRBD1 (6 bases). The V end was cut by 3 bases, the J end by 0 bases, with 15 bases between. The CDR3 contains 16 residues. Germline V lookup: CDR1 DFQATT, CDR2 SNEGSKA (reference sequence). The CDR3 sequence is CSASRGYPSSYNEQFF. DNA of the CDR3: TGCAGTGCTAGCAGGGGCTACCCGAGCTCCTACAATGAGCAGTTCTTC.

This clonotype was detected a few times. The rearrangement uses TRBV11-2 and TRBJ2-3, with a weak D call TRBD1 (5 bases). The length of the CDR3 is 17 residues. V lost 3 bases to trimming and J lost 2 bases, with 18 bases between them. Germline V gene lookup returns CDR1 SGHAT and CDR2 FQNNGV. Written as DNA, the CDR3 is TGTGCCAGCAGCTTTTTTTCGGCGTTCAGGGCCACAGATACGCAGTATTTT. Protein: CASSFFSAFRATDTQYF. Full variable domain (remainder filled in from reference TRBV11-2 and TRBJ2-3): EAGVAQSPRYKIIEKRQSVAFWCNPISGHATLYWYQQILGQGPKLLIQFQNNGVVDDSQLPKDRFSAERLKGVDSTLKIQPAKLEDSAVYLCASSFFSAFRATDTQYFGPGTRLTVL.

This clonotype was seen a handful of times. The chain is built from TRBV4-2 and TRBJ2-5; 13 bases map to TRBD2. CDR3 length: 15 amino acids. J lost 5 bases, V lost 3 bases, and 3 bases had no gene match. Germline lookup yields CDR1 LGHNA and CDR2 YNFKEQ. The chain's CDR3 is CASSHKLAGGETQYF. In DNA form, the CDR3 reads TGTGCCAGCAGCCACAAACTAGCGGGGGGGGAGACCCAGTACTTC.